This TCR beta chain appears in the sequencing data of a study of T-cell reconstitution after alpha-beta-depleted transplantation in children. Study findings and constraints: Several hundred expanded graft clones reportedly supplied alpha-beta T cells about two months after transplant. Newly produced T cells mostly provided counts and TCRbeta diversity after one year, as hyperexpanded clones declined. Recipient T cells and thymic progenitors that survived were the source of the high TCRbeta diversity seen at day 60 in some patients.

This CDR3 region has 17 residues. With V trimmed by 1 base and J by 7 bases, 14 bases remained unmatched. Germline V CDR1 and CDR2: DFQATT, SNEGSKA (reference sequence). Unique molecular identifiers were used to barcode this TCRbeta library. TCRdb analysed the PCR reads with MiXCR anew, one entry per CDR3 protein. The sample carries approximately 500,000 distinct CDR3 sequences, more than 9% recorded once. This clonotype was picked up many times. The antigen remains undetermined. The chain employs TRBV20-1 and TRBJ2-7; 12 positions match TRBD2. This TCR came from a child aged 2 to 10 with inherited bone marrow failure, due to receive a stem cell transplant. The source was PBMCs, collected before TCRalphabeta/CD19-depleted stem cell transplant. The CDR3 reads CSARGTSGNMWGREQYF. CDR3 coding DNA: TGCAGTGCTAGAGGGACTAGCGGGAATATGTGGGGGAGGGAGCAGTACTTC.